Below, 21 T cell receptor beta chains from the same sample are listed, as sequenced in a study of blood T cell repertoires in COVID-19. Clones were read by immunoSEQ multiplex PCR, and TCRdb kept only the in-frame ones, dropping some. The sample shows 350,000 to 400,000 clones, about 90% of them seen only once. The sequencing input was PBMCs or T cells enriched from blood (not recorded which). The receptors were sampled from a man aged 40-50 years in a cohort exposed to, infected with or recovered from COVID-19 (not recorded which).

The rearrangement uses TRBV27 and TRBJ2-1; 7 bases match TRBD2. V was clipped by 5 bases and J by 4 bases; unmatched bases: 11. This CDR3 region has 16 residues. Germline loops: CDR1 MNHEY, CDR2 SMNVEV (reference sequence). CDR3 sequence: CASSPLASGDYNEQFF. The CDR3 DNA follows: TGTGCCAGCAGTCCCTTAGCTAGCGGAGATTACAATGAGCAGTTCTTC.

The V call is TRBV5-4, the J call TRBJ2-1; 10 positions agree with TRBD2. This CDR3 is 17 amino acids long. Germline loops: CDR1 SGHNT, CDR2 YYREEE (reference sequence). V was pared by 5 bases and J by 4 bases, with 12 bases of the junction left unmatched. CDR3 coding DNA: TGTGCCAGCAGTTCGAAACTACTAGCGGGAATATACAATGAGCAGTTCTTC. It encodes CASSSKLLAGIYNEQFF.

This sequence joins TRBV30 and TRBJ1-1; D unresolved. This CDR3 has 14 residues. The germline V gene encodes CDR1 GTSNPN and CDR2 SVGIG (reference sequence). V lost 0 bases to trimming and J lost 0 bases, with 8 bases between them. CDR3 region: CAWSVSVVNTEAFF. The CDR3 DNA sequence: TGTGCCTGGAGTGTATCGGTGGTGAACACTGAAGCTTTCTTT.

This clone was seen more than once but under ten times. The rearrangement links TRBV7-9 to TRBJ2-3, with D maybe TRBD1 (6 bases). CDR3 length: 12 amino acids. Trimming cost V 6 bases and J 7 bases, with 11 bases left between them. Germline CDR1 and CDR2: SEHNR and FQNEAQ (reference sequence). The CDR3 spells CASSVGTNTQYF. Here the CDR3 DNA reads TGTGCCAGCAGTGTCGGGACAAATACGCAGTATTTT.

The genes are TRBV20-1 and TRBJ2-6, with 7 bases that match TRBD2. Losses at the gene ends were 3 bases for V and 0 bases for J; bases not matched to a gene: 8. CDR3 size: 17 residues. The germline CDR1 and CDR2 sequences are DFQATT and SNEGSKA (reference sequence). CDR3 in amino acids: CSASDASGSSGANVLTF. CDR3 bases: TGCAGTGCTAGTGATGCTAGCGGTTCCTCTGGGGCCAACGTCCTGACTTTC.

V usage is TRBV28 and J usage is TRBJ1-2, with 7 positions matching TRBD1. V trimming: 10 bases; J trimming: 0 bases; junction bases outside the gene matches: 5. From germline, CDR1 is MDHEN and CDR2 SYDVKM. This CDR3 comprises 13 residues. The DNA of the CDR3 is TGTGCCACCAGAAGGGGGCCTAACTATGGCTACACCTTC. Its translation: CATRRGPNYGYTF.

This clone was counted a single time. The chain uses TRBV5-1 and TRBJ2-1, with a weak D call TRBD2 (6 bases). The CDR3 loop spans 13 amino acids. With 4 bases removed from V and 4 bases from J, the gap between germline ends came to 9 bases. The germline CDR1 and CDR2 sequences are SGHRS and YFSETQ. CDR3 nucleotide sequence: TGCGCCAGCAGCATCGGGACTTACAATGAGCAGTTCTTC. It codes for CASSIGTYNEQFF. Looking up the rest from reference TRBV5-1 and TRBJ2-1 gives the full variable domain: KAGVTQTPRYLIKTRGQQVTLSCSPISGHRSVSWYQQTPGQGLQFLFEYFSETQRNKGNFPGRFSGRQFSNSRSEMNVSTLELGDSALYLCASSIGTYNEQFFGPGTRLTVL.

This chain links TRBV5-1 with TRBJ2-1; 16 bases agree with TRBD2. CDR1 and CDR2 from the germline V gene are SGHRS and YFSETQ. V gave up 2 bases and J gave up 2 bases; unmatched junction bases: 4. The CDR3 has 18 amino acids. Written as DNA, the CDR3 is TGCGCCAGCAGCTTTTCCGGGACTAGCGGGAGGGCCTACAATGAGCAGTTCTTC. It codes for CASSFSGTSGRAYNEQFF.

A single count supports this clone. The V call is TRBV7-3, the J call TRBJ1-6; 8 bases match TRBD1. The junction had 3 bases not matched to a gene; V was cut back by 5 bases and J by 6 bases. Germline V gives CDR1 SGHTA, CDR2 FQGTGA. The CDR3 spans 14 residues. The CDR3 coding sequence is TGTGCCAGCAGCCCAGGACAGGGTAATTCACCCCTCCACTTT. Translated, it gives CASSPGQGNSPLHF.

The V gene is TRBV30, the J gene TRBJ2-7, with 7 bases that match TRBD2. Germline V gene lookup returns CDR1 GTSNPN and CDR2 SVGIG (reference sequence). V shed 3 bases, J shed 4 bases, and the junction held 9 bases outside the gene matches. The CDR3 contains 14 residues. The CDR3 region has the DNA TGTGCCTGGAGGCTGGGTAGCGGGCTGTACGAGCAGTACTTC. Translated, it gives CAWRLGSGLYEQYF.

The gene calls are TRBV20-1 and TRBJ2-2; 10 bases fit TRBD2. CDR1 is DFQATT and CDR2 is SNEGSKA in the germline V gene (reference sequence). V was pared by 3 bases and J by 7 bases, with 14 bases of the junction left unmatched. CDR3 length: 17 amino acids. The CDR3 sequence: CSASGISAGGPNGELFF. Here the CDR3 DNA reads TGCAGTGCTAGTGGAATTTCAGCGGGAGGGCCAAACGGGGAGCTGTTTTTT.

This clone has just one count. This chain connects TRBV7-2 to TRBJ2-2, with D maybe TRBD1 (6 bases). V was pared by 5 bases and J by 2 bases, with 15 bases between. Germline assignment: CDR1 SGHTA and CDR2 FQGNSA. This CDR3 has 16 residues. DNA of the CDR3: TGTGCCAGCAGCGAAAACAGGGCAATCAACACCGGGGAGCTGTTTTTT. As protein: CASSENRAINTGELFF.

V and J are TRBV28 and TRBJ2-2, with D possibly matching TRBD2 (5 bases). The CDR3 has 14 residues. Germline-derived CDR1 and CDR2 are MDHEN and SYDVKM. V was trimmed by 6 bases and J by 7 bases, leaving 15 bases between them. This chain's CDR3 is CASSPYTAGGELFF. CDR3 DNA sequence: TGTGCCAGCAGCCCGTACACGGCGGGCGGGGAGCTGTTTTTT.

CDR3 in DNA: TGTGCCAGCAGCCCAGGAATGGACTCCTACGAGCAGTACTTC. This encodes CASSPGMDSYEQYF. The J gene is TRBJ2-7, the V gene TRBV11-2; no clear D. V was clipped by 5 bases and J by 0 bases, with 11 bases between them. Germline V lookup: CDR1 SGHAT, CDR2 FQNNGV. The CDR3 totals 14 residues.

The chain has TRBV10-1 and TRBJ2-1; 11 nucleotides match TRBD2. The CDR3 contains 15 residues. The ends lost 6 bases at V and 5 bases at J; junction bases unmatched: 6. CDR1 WNHNN and CDR2 SYGVQD come from the germline V gene (reference sequence). As DNA, the CDR3 is TGCGCCAGCAGCGATACTAGCGGGGGCCACAATGAGCAGTTCTTC. It specifies CASSDTSGGHNEQFF.

V gene TRBV19 combines with J gene TRBJ2-7, with 9 bases matching TRBD2. Germline V gives CDR1 LNHDA, CDR2 SQIVND (reference sequence). V trimming: 7 bases; J trimming: 5 bases; junction bases outside the gene matches: 12. The CDR3 runs 15 residues. The CDR3 nucleotides read TGTGCCAGTAAGGGCGGTAGCGGGAGTCAGGACGAGCAGTACTTC. Translated: CASKGGSGSQDEQYF. Using reference TRBV19 and TRBJ2-7 for the parts outside the CDR3, the full variable domain is DGGITQSPKYLFRKEGQNVTLSCEQNLNHDAMYWYRQDPGQGLRLIYYSQIVNDFQKGDIAEGYSVSREKKESFPLTVTSAQKNPTAFYLCASKGGSGSQDEQYFGPGTRLTVT.

This clone was observed a single time. This chain connects TRBV6-1 to TRBJ2-7, with D maybe TRBD2 (5 bases). V shed 0 bases and J shed 5 bases, with 20 bases lying between them. The germline V gene encodes CDR1 MNHNS and CDR2 SASEGT. This CDR3 has 17 amino acids. CDR3 protein: CASSEAPVVDLGNEQYF. The CDR3 DNA reads as TGTGCCAGCAGTGAAGCCCCTGTAGTGGACTTAGGCAACGAGCAGTACTTC.

This chain joins TRBV19 and TRBJ2-3, with a weak D call TRBD1 (6 bases). Trimming removed 6 bases from V and 2 bases from J, with 15 bases in between. This CDR3 contains 15 residues. CDR1 is LNHDA, CDR2 SQIVND, per germline (reference sequence). CDR3 bases: TGTGCCAGTAGGGCTCAGGGGCTCGTCACAGATACGCAGTATTTT. Its protein is CASRAQGLVTDTQYF.

This sequence joins TRBV15 and TRBJ1-3; D remains unclear. V was clipped by 0 bases and J by 0 bases, with 6 bases between them. The length of the CDR3 is 15 residues. Germline V gene lookup returns CDR1 LNHNV and CDR2 YYDKDF (reference sequence). The CDR3 DNA reads as TGTGCCACCAGCAGAGATTTCAGCTCTGGAAACACCATATATTTT. Protein: CATSRDFSSGNTIYF.

The sample holds a few counts of this clone. Compared with germline, one end of the junction differs, possibly owing to a read error. V gene TRBV28 combines with J gene TRBJ2-5; 8 positions match TRBD2. Germline CDR1 and CDR2: MDHEN and SYDVKM. There are 18 residues in the CDR3. As DNA, the CDR3 is TGTGCCAGCAGTGTATGGAGACTAGCGCAAAGAGGGATAGAGACCCAGTACTTC. This codes for CASSVWRLAQRGIETQYF. Based on the CDR3 plus reference TRBV28 and TRBJ2-5, the full variable domain is DVKVTQSSRYLVKRTGEKVFLECVQDMDHENMFWYRQDPGLGLRLIYFSYDVKMKEKGDIPEGYSVSREKKERFSLILESASTNQTSMYLCASSVWRLAQRGIETQYFGPGTRLLVL.

This chain uses TRBV5-5 with TRBJ2-2, with a weak D call TRBD2 (6 bases). The V end lost 4 bases, the J end lost 3 bases, and 13 bases lay between the germline ends. The germline CDR1 and CDR2 sequences are SGHKS and YYEKEE (reference sequence). This CDR3 has 15 amino acids. CDR3 region: CASSPRETYTGELFF. The CDR3, as DNA: TGTGCCAGCAGCCCCCGGGAGACTTACACCGGGGAGCTGTTTTTT. The full variable domain, in which reference TRBV5-5 and TRBJ2-2 provide the parts outside the CDR3, is DAGVTQSPTHLIKTRGQQVTLRCSPISGHKSVSWYQQVLGQGPQFIFQYYEKEERGRGNFPDRFSARQFPNYSSELNVNALLLGDSALYLCASSPRETYTGELFFGEGSRLTVL.